This record concerns one TCR beta chain sequence. Its antigen is unidentified. This record belongs to a study of T-cell memory formation after mild COVID-19. Whole-study context: TCR clusters were largely donor specific.

Overall study results and limits: Among CD4+ contracting clones, most were CM and EM, and CD8+ ones EMRA. Whether day 37 second-wave clones are SARS-CoV-2-specific was not confirmed.

J gave up 1 base and V 6 bases, and 5 bases lay outside the gene matches. CDR1 and CDR2 from the germline V gene are MGHDK and SYGVNS. The CDR3 is 14 residues long. UMIs and sample barcodes were carried by the TCR alpha and TCR beta cDNA libraries that 5'RACE produced using constant-segment primers. A single record per CDR3 protein comes from TCRdb applying MiXCR to the 5' RACE reads. The table lists around 340,000 distinct CDR3 sequences, under 25% of them singletons. Material: PBMCs or a T cell subset sorted from them (not recorded which). The receptor was derived from an adult woman who had mild COVID-19 (a few samples of this study predate the infection). Cell type and time point are not known. This chain links TRBV25-1 with TRBJ2-5, with 7 nucleotides matching TRBD2. In DNA, the CDR3 is TGTGCCAGCAGCAAGACTAGCTCCCAAGAGACCCAGTACTTC. It codes for CASSKTSSQETQYF.